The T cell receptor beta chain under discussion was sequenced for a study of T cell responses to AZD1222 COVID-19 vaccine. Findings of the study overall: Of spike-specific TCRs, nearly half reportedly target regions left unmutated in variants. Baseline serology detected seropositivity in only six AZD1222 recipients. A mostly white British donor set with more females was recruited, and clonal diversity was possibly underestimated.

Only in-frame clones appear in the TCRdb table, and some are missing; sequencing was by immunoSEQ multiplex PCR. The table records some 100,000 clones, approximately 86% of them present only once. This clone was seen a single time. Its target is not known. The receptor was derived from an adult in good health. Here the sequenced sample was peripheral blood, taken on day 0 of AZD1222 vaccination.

Here the CDR3 DNA reads TGTGCCACCACACAGGGGACGGACGACTATGGCTACACCTTC. As protein: CATTQGTDDYGYTF. The V and J genes are TRBV10-3 and TRBJ1-2; TRBD1 aligns across 7 bases. The junction had 11 bases not matched to a gene; V was cut back by 10 bases and J by 3 bases. CDR3 length: 14 amino acids. Germline CDR1 reads ENHRY; CDR2 reads SYGVKD.